This T cell receptor (beta chain) was captured in a study of T cell responses to AZD1222 COVID-19 vaccine. Clones were read by immunoSEQ multiplex PCR, and TCRdb kept only the in-frame ones, dropping some. The table shows about 160,000 clones, with about 91% occurring only once. The CDR3 has 14 residues. Germline-derived CDR1 and CDR2 are WNHNN and SYGVQD (reference sequence). Trimming stripped 6 bases from V and 0 bases from J, with 12 bases between. Notes on this clone: What it binds is unknown.

Study-level points and caveats: Among spike-specific TCRs, nearly half reportedly target unmutated variant regions. Donors in the cohort were predominantly white British and more often female, and clonal diversity was possibly underestimated. Spike-wide vaccine-associated CD4 TCRs dominated at 160-218 and 743-854. A rise in Spike-specific TCR breadth and depth followed two AZD1222 doses.

The V gene is TRBV10-1, the J gene TRBJ2-7; D gene unclear. The clonotype was recovered from an adult in good health. This specimen consisted of peripheral blood, obtained on day 0 of MenACWY control vaccination. The CDR3 DNA sequence: TGCGCCAGCAGCCCTGGACGGTTCTCCTACGAGCAGTACTTC. Its protein product is CASSPGRFSYEQYF.